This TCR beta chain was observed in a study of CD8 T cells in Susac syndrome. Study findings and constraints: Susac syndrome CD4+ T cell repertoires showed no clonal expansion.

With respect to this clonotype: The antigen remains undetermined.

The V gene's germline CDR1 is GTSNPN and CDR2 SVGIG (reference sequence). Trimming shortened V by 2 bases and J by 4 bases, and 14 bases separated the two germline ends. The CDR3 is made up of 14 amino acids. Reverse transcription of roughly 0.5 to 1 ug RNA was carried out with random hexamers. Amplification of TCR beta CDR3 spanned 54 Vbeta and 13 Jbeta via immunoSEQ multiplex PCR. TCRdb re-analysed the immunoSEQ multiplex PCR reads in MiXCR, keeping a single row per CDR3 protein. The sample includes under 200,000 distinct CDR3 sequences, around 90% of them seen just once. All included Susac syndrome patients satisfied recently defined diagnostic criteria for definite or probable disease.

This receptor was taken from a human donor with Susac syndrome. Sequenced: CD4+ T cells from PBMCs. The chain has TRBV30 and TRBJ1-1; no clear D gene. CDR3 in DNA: TGTGCCTGGAGTTTCTCTGGACCGCTCACTGAAGCTTTCTTT. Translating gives CAWSFSGPLTEAFF.